A single sample gave rise to the 8 T cell receptor beta chains below, sequenced in a study of CD8+CD57+ T cells in acquired aplastic anemia (dated by TCRdb to 2016 to 2018). The instrument was an Illumina HiSeq 2000. Genomic DNA served as template for TCR beta VDJ combination and CDR3 sequence profiling. Using fastp trimming at Q25 and MiXCR clonotype assembly, TCRdb reanalyzed the public sequencing data and kept in-frame beta chains. A single entry per CDR3 protein holds the most common genes and DNA from its merged rows. Present in this sample are around 500,000 distinct CDR3 sequences, under 40% of which were seen just once. The ten most abundant clones make up under 0.95% of the sample. Patients chosen for sequencing had shown expansion of CD8+CD57+ cells by flow cytometry. The source material was sorted CD4+, CD8+, or CD8+CD57+ T cells (not recorded which) from PBMCs. Source of these receptors: a human donor with aplastic anemia.

V and J are TRBV25-1 and TRBJ1-2; no clear D gene. The length of the CDR3 is 14 residues. V lost 5 bases and J lost 8, with 18 bases in between. Per germline, CDR1 MGHDK and CDR2 SYGVNS. CDR3 amino acids: CASSYDPGWTGYTF. The CDR3 DNA reads TGTGCCAGCAGTTACGATCCGGGCTGGACGGGCTACACCTTC.

This clonotype was recorded many times. The junction differs from germline at one of its ends, possibly a read error. This chain's CDR3 is CASSPLPGLAGSSYEQYF. CDR3 nucleotides: TGTGCTAGCAGCCCCCTACCAGGACTAGCGGGGAGCTCCTACGAGCAGTACTTC. The chain joins TRBV7-7 to TRBJ2-7, with 12 bases identical to TRBD2. CDR1 and CDR2 from the germline V gene are SSHAT and FNYEAQ (reference sequence). CDR3 size: 18 residues.

This clonotype was counted many times. This sequence joins TRBV20-1 and TRBJ1-2, with D maybe TRBD1 (5 bases). The CDR3 consists of 12 residues. V was pared by 0 bases and J by 6 bases, with 8 bases between. CDR1 and CDR2 (germline): DFQATT, SNEGSKA (reference sequence). The CDR3 coding sequence is TGCAGTGCTAGAGATACGGGGGATGGCTACACCTTC. This codes for CSARDTGDGYTF.

The rearrangement links TRBV20-1 to TRBJ2-1, with a tentative D call TRBD2 (5 bases). The CDR3 has 15 amino acids. Per the germline V gene, CDR1 is DFQATT and CDR2 is SNEGSKA (reference sequence). The V end lost 4 bases, the J end lost 0 bases, and 13 bases lay between the germline ends. CDR3 nucleotide sequence: TGCAGTGCTATAGCGCCAAGCAGCTCCTACAATGAGCAGTTCTTC. It encodes CSAIAPSSSYNEQFF.

This clonotype has ten or more counts. This chain joins TRBV19 and TRBJ1-5; TRBD1 is a possible D gene (5 bases). Trimming shortened V by 7 bases and J by 7 bases, and 20 bases separated the two germline ends. Germline CDR1 reads LNHDA; CDR2 reads SQIVND (reference sequence). The CDR3 extends over 15 amino acids. The CDR3 spells CASTRYQSRGQPQHF. As DNA, the CDR3 is TGTGCCAGTACTCGATATCAGTCACGGGGGCAGCCCCAGCATTTT.

The chain carries TRBV20-1 and TRBJ2-1; 9 bases fit TRBD1. In germline, CDR1 is DFQATT, CDR2 SNEGSKA (reference sequence). Unmatched junction bases numbered 6, after V lost 2 bases and J lost 7 bases. The CDR3 runs to 14 residues. The CDR3 DNA is TGCAGTGCTAGATCCGGGACAGGGAGGAATGAGCAGTTCTTC. Residues: CSARSGTGRNEQFF.

The chain couples TRBV15 to TRBJ2-7; D could derive from TRBD1 or TRBD2 (5 bases each). Trimming stripped 6 bases from V and 0 bases from J, with 12 bases between. The CDR3 runs to 14 residues. Germline V gene data show CDR1 as LNHNV and CDR2 as YYDKDF (reference sequence). CDR3 residues: CATRHLGDSYEQYF. CDR3 nucleotide sequence: TGTGCCACCAGGCATCTGGGGGACTCCTACGAGCAGTACTTC.

V usage is TRBV25-1 and J usage is TRBJ2-7, with D perhaps TRBD1 (6 bases). The CDR3 contains 15 residues. Trimming took off 9 bases at V and 0 bases at J, with 18 bases between the two ends. Per germline, CDR1 MGHDK and CDR2 SYGVNS. CDR3 nucleotide sequence: TGTGCCAGTATGGGGGTGGGACAAAGCTCCTACGAGCAGTACTTC. Translating it yields CASMGVGQSSYEQYF.